This T cell receptor (beta chain) was recovered during a study of OX40 agonist ivuxolimab in advanced cancers. V lost 4 bases and J lost 4, with 17 bases in between. The CDR3 has 15 amino acids. Germline CDR1 SGHDT, CDR2 YYEEEE. This table comes from immunoSEQ multiplex PCR, and its TCRdb copy is limited to in-frame clones, with some not included. This repertoire shows approximately 100,000 clones, just over 90% found once; its top ten account for more than 0.5%. This specimen consisted of CD4+ or CD8+ T cells sorted from blood, obtained in a trial of the OX40 agonist ivuxolimab. This TCR was sampled from an adult with an advanced solid tumor such as melanoma, head and neck, liver or kidney cancer. The chain is built from TRBV5-6 and TRBJ2-5; D perhaps matches TRBD2 (6 bases). The CDR3 DNA follows: TGTGCCAGCAGCCTTGCATGGACTATCGGAGAGACCCAGTACTTC. It codes for CASSLAWTIGETQYF.